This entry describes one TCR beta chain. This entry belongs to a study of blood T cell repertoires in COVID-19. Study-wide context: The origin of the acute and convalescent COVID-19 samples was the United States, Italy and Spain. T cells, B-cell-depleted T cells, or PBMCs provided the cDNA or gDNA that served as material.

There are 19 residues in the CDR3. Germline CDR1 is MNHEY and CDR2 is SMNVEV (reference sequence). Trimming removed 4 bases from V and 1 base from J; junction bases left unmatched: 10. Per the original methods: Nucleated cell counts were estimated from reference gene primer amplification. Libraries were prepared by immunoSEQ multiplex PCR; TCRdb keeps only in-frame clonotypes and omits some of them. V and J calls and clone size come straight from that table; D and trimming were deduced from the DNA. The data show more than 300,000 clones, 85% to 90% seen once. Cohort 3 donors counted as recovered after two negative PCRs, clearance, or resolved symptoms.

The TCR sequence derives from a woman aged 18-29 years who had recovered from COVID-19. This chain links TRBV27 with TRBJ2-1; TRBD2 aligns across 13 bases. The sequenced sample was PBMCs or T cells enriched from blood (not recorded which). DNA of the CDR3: TGTGCCAGCAGTTCGACACTAGCGGGAGGGATTTCGTCCTACAATGAGCAGTTCTTC. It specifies CASSSTLAGGISSYNEQFF.